This T cell receptor (beta chain) was obtained from a study of OX40 agonist ivuxolimab in advanced cancers. Overall study context: A partial response was reached by three patients: one with hepatocellular carcinoma and two with cutaneous melanoma.

Clones were sequenced by immunoSEQ multiplex PCR, and TCRdb holds only the in-frame ones, with some missing. The sample includes roughly 65,000 clones, around 90% of them seen just once. Study-level findings and limits: CD8+ T cells averaged more expanded clones than CD4+. At 0.1-3.0 mg/kg, partial responders had clonal expansion among the lowest observed. Researchers did not establish what antigens the expanded peripheral T cells target.

With V trimmed by 2 bases and J by 5 bases, 3 bases remained unmatched. CDR3 size: 13 residues. Germline lookup yields CDR1 LGHNA and CDR2 YSLEER. Note on this clone: The antigen is not known.

The clonotype was recovered from an adult with an advanced solid tumor such as melanoma, head and neck, liver or kidney cancer. The chain has TRBV4-3 and TRBJ2-7, with 7 bases aligning to TRBD2. Here the sequenced sample was CD4+ or CD8+ T cells sorted from blood, taken in a trial of the OX40 agonist ivuxolimab. The DNA for the CDR3 is TGCGCCAGCAGCCAACGACTAGCTGACGAGCAGTACTTC. It translates to CASSQRLADEQYF.